These 17 T cell receptor beta chains came from one sample sequenced in a study of low-dose radiotherapy and immunotherapy resistance in tumors. Time point noted: before trial treatment. First-strand cDNA relied on TRAV- and TRBV-specific primers spanning alpha and beta chains. The TCRs were subjected to amplification over 20 PCR cycles employing a constant-region primer in conjunction with a V-primer adapter. TCRdb re-analysed the reads in MiXCR, keeping a single row per CDR3 protein. The profile shows tens of thousands of distinct CDR3 sequences, more than 20% of them singletons. The sample in question was PBMCs, obtained before treatment. These receptors were obtained from a male donor with rectosigmoid adenocarcinoma.

In the case of this clonotype: This is likely an artifact of a read error, given a far larger clone one base away. This likely comes from a read error, as the CDR3 has no conserved phenylalanine or tryptophan at its end. This chain uses TRBV16 with TRBJ2-7; D may be TRBD2 (6 bases). The ends were cut back, 4 bases at V and 6 bases at J, with 13 bases in the middle. The CDR3 spans 13 residues. CDR1 KGHSY and CDR2 FQNENV come from the germline V gene. CDR3 region: CASSPHEAGEQYI. CDR3 coding DNA: TGTGCCAGCAGCCCCCATGAAGCGGGCGAGCAGTACATC.

The CDR3 DNA follows: TGTGCCAGCAGCTTTATCCTGACAGGGGTGGTAGCCTACGAGCAGTACTTC. Its translation is CASSFILTGVVAYEQYF. This sequence joins TRBV5-4 and TRBJ2-7; 8 nucleotides align to TRBD1. J was trimmed by 2 bases and V by 2 bases; bases with no gene match: 12. Germline V gene sequence: CDR1 SGHNT, CDR2 YYREEE (reference sequence). This CDR3 is 17 amino acids long.

This clonotype was counted many times. The chain uses TRBV7-9 and TRBJ2-3; possibly TRBD2 for D (5 bases). CDR1 SEHNR and CDR2 FQNEAQ come from the germline V gene (reference sequence). The CDR3 is 16 residues long. V dropped 5 bases and J dropped 1 base, with 16 bases sitting between them. CDR3 protein: CASSPIRGAGTDTQYF. CDR3 DNA sequence: TGTGCCAGCAGCCCTATACGGGGAGCTGGCACAGATACGCAGTATTTT. Filled out from reference TRBV7-9 and TRBJ2-3, the complete variable domain reads DTGVSQNPRHKITKRGQNVTFRCDPISEHNRLYWYRQTLGQGPEFLTYFQNEAQLEKSRLLSDRFSAERPKGSFSTLEIQRTEQGDSAMYLCASSPIRGAGTDTQYFGPGTRLTVL.

This clonotype has a count of ten or more. The CDR3 DNA reads TGTGCCAGCAGTCCCCTAGGCAGTTATAGCAATCAGCCCCAGCATTTT. Protein product: CASSPLGSYSNQPQHF. The gene calls are TRBV28 and TRBJ1-5; no clear D. The V end was cut by 5 bases, the J end by 0 bases, with 14 bases between. There are 16 residues in the CDR3. Germline CDR1 and CDR2: MDHEN and SYDVKM.

This chain joins TRBV28 and TRBJ2-5, with TRBD1 matching 10 bases. The CDR3 has 17 residues. Trimming at V came to 4 bases and at J to 2 bases, leaving 10 bases not matched to a gene. In germline, CDR1 is MDHEN, CDR2 SYDVKM. CDR3 amino acids: CASSSKRPGQGQETQYF. CDR3 nucleotides: TGTGCCAGCAGTTCGAAGAGACCGGGACAGGGGCAAGAGACCCAGTACTTC.

This clonotype was recorded many times. The chain's CDR3 is CASSSGGLGNTIYF. CDR3 nucleotides: TGTGCCAGCAGTTCCGGGGGGCTTGGAAACACCATATATTTT. This sequence joins TRBV6-5 and TRBJ1-3; D is possibly TRBD1 (6 bases). Germline-derived CDR1 and CDR2 are MNHEY and SVGAGI. V was clipped by 4 bases and J by 3 bases, with 10 bases between them. The CDR3 spans 14 residues.

The chain carries TRBV12-3 or TRBV12-4 and TRBJ1-2; D perhaps matches TRBD1 (6 bases). The CDR3 length is 15 residues. The germline V and J ends were trimmed by 1 base and 7 bases, with 16 bases remaining between them. CDR3 amino acids: CASSLEPQGGTGYTF. CDR3 sequence (DNA): TGTGCCAGCAGTTTAGAGCCACAGGGAGGCACTGGCTACACCTTC.

The V gene is TRBV27, the J gene TRBJ2-3; D remains unclear. The CDR3 extends over 12 amino acids. The V gene's germline CDR1 is MNHEY and CDR2 SMNVEV (reference sequence). Deletions cut 2 bases from V and 6 bases from J, with 6 bases between. The CDR3 here is CASSLTGDTQYF. Here the CDR3 DNA reads TGTGCCAGCAGTTTAACTGGTGATACGCAGTATTTT.

This clonotype was seen ten or more times. This chain connects TRBV7-2 to TRBJ1-1; D gene unclear. This CDR3 comprises 13 residues. The V and J ends lost 4 bases and 1 base respectively, with 7 bases between them. Germline V gene lookup returns CDR1 SGHTA and CDR2 FQGNSA. In DNA form, the CDR3 reads TGTGCCAGCAGCTCCGGGAGGAACACTGAAGCTTTCTTT. Amino acids: CASSSGRNTEAFF.

The chain is built from TRBV27 and TRBJ1-5; the D is unclear. The CDR3 runs 15 residues. V was shortened by 5 bases and J by 8 bases, with 19 bases between the two germline ends. In germline, CDR1 is MNHEY, CDR2 SMNVEV (reference sequence). The CDR3: CASSTRKGQRKPQHF. CDR3 in DNA: TGTGCCAGCAGTACTAGGAAGGGCCAACGAAAGCCCCAGCATTTT.

As for this clonotype: With a far larger clone one base away, a read error is the likely cause. This chain uses TRBV12-3 or TRBV12-4 with TRBJ2-1; 8 nucleotides align to TRBD1. The CDR3 covers 14 residues. J was trimmed by 9 bases and V by 4 bases; bases with no gene match: 8. The CDR3 DNA follows: TGTGCCAGCAGTTCCAGCTACACAGGGGGTGAGCAGTTCTTC. This encodes CASSSSYTGGEQFF.

This clonotype was seen just once. This likely came from a read error, as a far larger clone is one base away. The J gene is TRBJ2-5, the V gene TRBV3-1; TRBD2 might be the D (5 bases). The V gene's germline CDR1 is LGHDT and CDR2 YNNKEL (reference sequence). The CDR3 sequence is 14 residues long. The V end was cut by 1 base, the J end by 11 bases, with 17 bases between. Written as DNA, the CDR3 is TGTGCCAGCAGCCAAGGAGCGGCCTACAATGAGCAGTACTTC. Translation gives CASSQGAAYNEQYF.

This clonotype was observed many times. This chain links TRBV7-9 with TRBJ2-1; 7 nucleotides line up with TRBD2. There are 14 residues in the CDR3. V dropped 2 bases and J dropped 5; count of bases not matched to a gene: 3. Germline-derived CDR1 and CDR2 are SEHNR and FQNEAQ (reference sequence). Here the CDR3 reads CASSLPSGHNEQFF. The CDR3 DNA reads TGTGCCAGCAGCTTACCTAGCGGCCACAATGAGCAGTTCTTC.

The chain couples TRBV28 to TRBJ1-5; D might be TRBD1 (5 bases). Per germline, CDR1 MDHEN and CDR2 SYDVKM. V was clipped by 7 bases and J by 2 bases, with 15 bases between them. This CDR3 comprises 15 residues. DNA for the CDR3: TGTGCCAGCACTATCGGGGGGACCGGCAATCAGCCCCAGCATTTT. It specifies CASTIGGTGNQPQHF. The full variable domain, its missing parts supplied by reference TRBV28 and TRBJ1-5, is DVKVTQSSRYLVKRTGEKVFLECVQDMDHENMFWYRQDPGLGLRLIYFSYDVKMKEKGDIPEGYSVSREKKERFSLILESASTNQTSMYLCASTIGGTGNQPQHFGDGTRLSIL.

The gene calls are TRBV10-3 and TRBJ2-7, with 11 bases lining up with TRBD1. Losses at the gene ends were 11 bases for V and 4 bases for J; bases not matched to a gene: 19. The CDR3 totals 17 residues. Germline CDR1 ENHRY, CDR2 SYGVKD. This CDR3 is CASGQGAKPLAEYEQYF. Here the CDR3 DNA reads TGTGCCTCCGGACAGGGGGCTAAACCCTTAGCAGAGTACGAGCAGTACTTC.

The chain links TRBV12-3 or TRBV12-4 to TRBJ1-4; D might be TRBD1 (6 bases). V shed 6 bases and J shed 0 bases, with 11 bases lying between them. The CDR3 is made up of 15 amino acids. The CDR3 DNA follows: TGTGCCAGCAGAGGACAGATCGCAACTAATGAAAAACTGTTTTTT. Translation: CASRGQIATNEKLFF.

In this sample, this clonotype turned up many times. The chain combines TRBV19 with TRBJ2-7; the match to TRBD1 covers 7 bases. Trimming cost V 4 bases and J 6 bases; bases outside gene matches: 12. Germline V gene data show CDR1 as LNHDA and CDR2 as SQIVND (reference sequence). The CDR3 has 15 amino acids. The CDR3 region is CASSTLGQVSVEQYF. For the CDR3, the DNA is TGTGCCAGTAGTACCCTCGGACAGGTCTCGGTCGAGCAGTACTTC.